Below are 20 T cell receptor beta chains sequenced from a single sample in a study of T cell responses to AZD1222 COVID-19 vaccine. The data were produced by immunoSEQ multiplex PCR, yet TCRdb's version contains in-frame clones alone and is incomplete. The sample lists more than 95,000 clones, about 90% occurring once. Specimen: peripheral blood, collected on day 0 of AZD1222 vaccination. The receptors originated from an adult in good health.

This clone was counted once. CDR3 sequence: CASSSITTEAFF. The CDR3 DNA reads TGTGCCAGCAGTTCTATCACCACTGAAGCTTTCTTT. J is TRBJ1-1 and V is TRBV28; D not resolved. Germline lookup yields CDR1 MDHEN and CDR2 SYDVKM. CDR3 size: 12 residues. With 4 bases removed from V and 4 bases from J, the gap between germline ends came to 7 bases.

The rearrangement links TRBV21-1 to TRBJ1-4. TRBV21-1 is tagged as a pseudogene. The CDR3 length is 15 residues. The CDR3 is CASSRRWPGPEKLFF. In DNA, the CDR3 is TGTGCCAGCAGCCGAAGGTGGCCCGGGCCCGAAAAACTGTTTTTT.

The V call is TRBV19, the J call TRBJ1-1, with D possibly TRBD1 on 5 matching bases. Germline V gives CDR1 LNHDA, CDR2 SQIVND (reference sequence). The CDR3 has 15 residues. Trimming took off 6 bases at V and 2 bases at J, with 16 bases between the two ends. The DNA of the CDR3 is TGTGCCAGTAGCCCGTGGGGGGTTCCCAACACTGAAGCTTTCTTT. This sequence encodes CASSPWGVPNTEAFF. The whole variable domain, remainder taken from reference TRBV19 and TRBJ1-1, is DGGITQSPKYLFRKEGQNVTLSCEQNLNHDAMYWYRQDPGQGLRLIYYSQIVNDFQKGDIAEGYSVSREKKESFPLTVTSAQKNPTAFYLCASSPWGVPNTEAFFGQGTRLTVV.

This rearrangement joins TRBV6-5 to TRBJ2-5, with D perhaps TRBD2 (5 bases). Germline V gives CDR1 MNHEY, CDR2 SVGAGI. The CDR3 has 14 amino acids. Trimming removed 7 bases at V and 2 bases at J, with 14 bases between. CDR3 amino acids: CASMVAPVQETQYF. CDR3 DNA sequence: TGTGCCAGCATGGTAGCGCCGGTGCAAGAGACCCAGTACTTC.

V is TRBV7-8 and J is TRBJ1-5, with 7 bases that match TRBD1. CDR1 SGHVS and CDR2 FQNEAQ come from the germline V gene. After removal of 1 base from V and 2 bases from J, the junction contained 2 bases not matched to a gene. CDR3 length: 15 amino acids. CDR3: CASSLDTGGNQPQHF. For the CDR3, the DNA is TGTGCCAGCAGCTTAGACACAGGGGGCAATCAGCCCCAGCATTTT. Together with reference TRBV7-8 and TRBJ1-5, the CDR3 gives the full variable domain: GAGVSQSPRYKVAKRGQDVALRCDPISGHVSLFWYQQALGQGPEFLTYFQNEAQLDKSGLPSDRFFAERPEGSVSTLKIQRTQQEDSAVYLCASSLDTGGNQPQHFGDGTRLSIL.

The V gene is TRBV18, the J gene TRBJ1-4, with D possibly TRBD1 on 6 matching bases. The ends were cut back, 3 bases at V and 7 bases at J, with 18 bases in the middle. Germline V lookup: CDR1 KGHSH, CDR2 LQKENI. The CDR3 is 16 amino acids. Here the CDR3 reads CASSPRDTKGGEKLFF. CDR3 coding DNA: TGTGCCAGCTCACCCCGGGACACAAAAGGTGGTGAAAAACTGTTTTTT.

This clone was found a few times. This chain links TRBV6-5 with TRBJ2-1; D is unclear. CDR1 is MNHEY, CDR2 SVGAGI, per germline. Trimming took off 1 base at V and 5 bases at J, with 15 bases between the two ends. This CDR3 comprises 16 residues. The CDR3 coding sequence is TGTGCCAGCAGTTACTTTAGTGTGGGCTCTAACAATGAGCAGTTCTTC. It translates to CASSYFSVGSNNEQFF.

The table lists this clone with a count of one. The chain has TRBV19 and TRBJ2-2; 10 bases are a match to TRBD1. The CDR3 length is 14 residues. Germline lookup yields CDR1 LNHDA and CDR2 SQIVND (reference sequence). V shed 6 bases and J 4 bases; nucleotides not matched to a gene: 2. The CDR3 DNA sequence: TGTGCCAGTAGGACAGGGGGCAGCACCGGGGAGCTGTTTTTT. Protein product: CASRTGGSTGELFF. The variable domain in full, completed from reference TRBV19 and TRBJ2-2, reads DGGITQSPKYLFRKEGQNVTLSCEQNLNHDAMYWYRQDPGQGLRLIYYSQIVNDFQKGDIAEGYSVSREKKESFPLTVTSAQKNPTAFYLCASRTGGSTGELFFGEGSRLTVL.

The chain has TRBV11-2 and TRBJ2-5; the D call may be TRBD1 or TRBD2 (5 bases each). Trimming removed 5 bases from V and 1 base from J, with 8 bases in between. The CDR3 is 13 amino acids. Germline CDR1 SGHAT, CDR2 FQNNGV. The CDR3: CASSPGAQETQYF. The CDR3 DNA follows: TGTGCCAGCAGCCCCGGGGCCCAAGAGACCCAGTACTTC.

The V call is TRBV12-1, the J call TRBJ1-1; the table's D call, TRBD1, was not checked against the DNA. TRBV12-1 corresponds to a pseudogene. The CDR3 is made up of 15 amino acids. The CDR3 DNA follows: TGTGCCAGCGGACAACAGGGGGCGTTGAACACTGAAGCTTTCTTT. Residues: CASGQQGALNTEAFF.

The chain joins TRBV11-2 to TRBJ1-1, with 7 bases identical to TRBD1. Per germline, CDR1 SGHAT and CDR2 FQNNGV. With 5 bases clipped from V and 0 bases from J, the junction kept 15 bases outside the gene matches. This CDR3 has 18 residues. Here the CDR3 reads CASSLDRVRRVLNTEAFF. The CDR3 coding sequence is TGTGCCAGCAGCCTCGACAGGGTTAGACGTGTTCTGAACACTGAAGCTTTCTTT.

This rearrangement joins TRBV28 to TRBJ1-1; D is ambiguous. Germline loops: CDR1 MDHEN, CDR2 SYDVKM. V lost 7 bases to trimming and J lost 0 bases, with 9 bases between them. The CDR3 extends over 13 amino acids. CDR3 in amino acids: CASTETLNTEAFF. The CDR3 DNA is TGTGCCAGCACCGAGACGTTGAACACTGAAGCTTTCTTT.

The chain is built from TRBV9 and TRBJ2-1; no clear D gene. CDR1 SGDLS and CDR2 YYNGEE come from the germline V gene. The germline V and J ends were trimmed by 4 bases and 9 bases, with 23 bases remaining between them. The CDR3 has 16 amino acids. CDR3 bases: TGTGCCAGCAGCTCCCGGGCCGTAGGGTTTCAGGCTGAGCAGTTCTTC. Translated: CASSSRAVGFQAEQFF.

The V and J genes are TRBV4-1 and TRBJ1-2; D gene unclear. Trimming removed 0 bases at V and 2 bases at J, with 10 bases between. The CDR3 sequence is 15 residues long. From germline, CDR1 is MGHRA and CDR2 YSYEKL. The CDR3 DNA reads TGCGCCAGCAGCCAAGATTTCGGGCGGAACTATGGCTACACCTTC. This sequence encodes CASSQDFGRNYGYTF.

This chain joins TRBV2 and TRBJ1-6, with 10 bases lining up with TRBD1. Germline values: CDR1 SNHLY, CDR2 FYNNEI. With V trimmed by 8 bases and J by 6 bases, 1 base remained unmatched. This CDR3 contains 13 residues. CDR3 nucleotides: TGTGCCAGCGGGACAGGGGTTAATTCACCCCTCCACTTT. This translates into CASGTGVNSPLHF.

The chain links TRBV13 to TRBJ2-3; 7 bases are shared with TRBD2. J lost 1 base, V lost 1 base, and 5 bases had no gene match. In germline, CDR1 is PRHDT, CDR2 FYEKMQ (reference sequence). The CDR3 is 16 amino acids. The CDR3 coding sequence is TGTGCCAGCAGCTTAGCGGGGGGAGCTGGCACAGATACGCAGTATTTT. It specifies CASSLAGGAGTDTQYF. Full variable domain (missing parts from reference TRBV13 and TRBJ2-3): AAGVIQSPRHLIKEKRETATLKCYPIPRHDTVYWYQQGPGQDPQFLISFYEKMQSDKGSIPDRFSAQQFSDYHSELNMSSLELGDSALYFCASSLAGGAGTDTQYFGPGTRLTVL.

The chain uses TRBV3-1 (or the pseudogene TRBV3-2) and TRBJ1-3; a weak D match, TRBD1 (6 bases). Deletions cut 1 base from V and 4 bases from J, with 11 bases between. CDR3 size: 15 residues. Germline CDR1 reads LGHDT; CDR2 reads YNNKEL (reference sequence). The CDR3: CASSQAGRGGNTIYF. The DNA of the CDR3 is TGTGCCAGCAGCCAAGCCGGCAGGGGCGGAAACACCATATATTTT.

J is TRBJ1-1 and V is TRBV30; D is possibly TRBD1 (6 bases). The V gene lost 3 bases and the J gene lost 2 bases, with 16 bases spanning the gap. The CDR3 runs to 15 residues. Germline V gives CDR1 GTSNPN, CDR2 SVGIG (reference sequence). The CDR3 protein is CAWRALGQLNTEAFF. The CDR3 DNA sequence: TGTGCCTGGAGGGCTCTCGGACAGCTTAACACTGAAGCTTTCTTT.

The chain uses TRBV5-4 and TRBJ1-2; D gene ambiguous. V lost 4 bases, J lost 4 bases, and 17 bases lay in between. Germline V gene sequence: CDR1 SGHNT, CDR2 YYREEE (reference sequence). The CDR3 sequence is 15 residues long. Here the CDR3 reads CASSLDKANLYGYTF. CDR3 DNA sequence: TGTGCCAGCAGCCTCGATAAGGCCAATCTCTATGGCTACACCTTC.

This chain connects TRBV7-2 to TRBJ2-7, with D uncertain. CDR1 is SGHTA, CDR2 FQGNSA, per germline. The V gene lost 5 bases and the J gene lost 4 bases, with 15 bases spanning the gap. This CDR3 has 14 amino acids. For the CDR3, the DNA is TGTGCCAGCAGCATTGACTCCGCGCTTTACGAGCAGTACTTC. Protein: CASSIDSALYEQYF. Full variable domain (rest looked up from reference TRBV7-2 and TRBJ2-7): GAGVSQSPSNKVTEKGKDVELRCDPISGHTALYWYRQSLGQGLEFLIYFQGNSAPDKSGLPSDRFSAERTGGSVSTLTIQRTQQEDSAVYLCASSIDSALYEQYFGPGTRLTVT.